This T cell receptor beta chain came from a study of molecular identifiers for immune sequencing clone quantification. About the research overall: RNA, taken in replicates from roughly 21,000 or 96,000 naive CD8 cells, was split five ways, with four sequenced. Study-wide findings and caveats: Naive cells had under 1% of molecules in clones above 20 RNA copies, effectors over 99%. Highly expanded clone sizes could be underestimated by identical TCR molecules that share a barcode.

Germline assignment: CDR1 SGHRS and CDR2 YFSETQ. There are 15 residues in the CDR3. V gave up 0 bases and J gave up 6 bases; unmatched junction bases: 4. Using its own MiXCR run on the PCR reads, TCRdb lists one record per CDR3 protein. The data show 600,000 to 650,000 distinct CDR3 sequences, roughly 21% seen once. In its sample, this clonotype was seen a few times. Its target is unknown. The receptor's source is a human donor in good health. Some libraries in this study had Jurkat cell RNA spiked in. Input material: naive CD8+ T cells from blood, with Jurkat cell RNA spiked in. Subset in this sample: FACS-sorted CD8+CD4-CCR7+CD45RA+ naive T cells. The rearrangement joins TRBV5-1 to TRBJ2-1; 9 bases map to TRBD2. The CDR3 protein is CASSLDSGGINEQFF. The CDR3 nucleotides read TGCGCCAGCAGCTTGGATAGCGGGGGAATCAATGAGCAGTTCTTC.